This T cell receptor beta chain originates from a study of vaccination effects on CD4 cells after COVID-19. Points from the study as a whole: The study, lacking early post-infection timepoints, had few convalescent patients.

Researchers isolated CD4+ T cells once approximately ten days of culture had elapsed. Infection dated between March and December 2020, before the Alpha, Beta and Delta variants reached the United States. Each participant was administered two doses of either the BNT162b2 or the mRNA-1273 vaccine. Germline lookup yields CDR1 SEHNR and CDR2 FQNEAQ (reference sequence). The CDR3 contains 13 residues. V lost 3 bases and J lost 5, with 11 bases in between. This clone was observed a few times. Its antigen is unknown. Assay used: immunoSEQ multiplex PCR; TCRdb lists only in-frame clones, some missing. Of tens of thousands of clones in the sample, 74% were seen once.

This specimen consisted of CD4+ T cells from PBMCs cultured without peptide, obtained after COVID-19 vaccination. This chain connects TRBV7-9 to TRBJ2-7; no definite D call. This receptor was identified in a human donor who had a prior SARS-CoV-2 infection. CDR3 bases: TGTGCCAGCAGCTTCGACCCCCGACACGAGCAGTACTTC. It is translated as CASSFDPRHEQYF.